This section outlines one T cell receptor beta chain sequence together with its context. This record belongs to a study of Ad26.COV2.S vaccination and SARS-CoV-2 variants. Study details: Ad26.COV2.S arm of COV1001 included the donor. Into the muscle, Ad26.COV2.S was dosed once or twice, 56 days apart.

Generated by immunoSEQ multiplex PCR, the TCRdb table keeps only in-frame clones and is missing some. This repertoire shows some 330,000 clones, approximately 87% found once; its top ten account for around 5.5%. The treatment here: roughly 18 received Ad26.COV2.S at low or high dose, single or two shots; about 5 received placebo; per-sample allocation not given. Sampling happened 63 days after the first vaccine or placebo injection. This specimen was peripheral blood, taken in a trial of Ad26.COV2.S vaccine versus placebo. The source of this sequence is a person aged 18-65 years who received the Ad26.COV2.S COVID-19 vaccine or a placebo.

DNA for the CDR3: TGTGCCAGCAGCTTAAGGGCGGGAGGCACAGATACGCAGTATTTT. Protein sequence: CASSLRAGGTDTQYF. This chain connects TRBV13 to TRBJ2-3; 7 nucleotides line up with TRBD2. Germline CDR1 and CDR2: PRHDT and FYEKMQ (reference sequence). The V gene end was trimmed by 2 bases and the J gene end by 1 base; junction bases not matched to a gene: 3. The CDR3 is 15 amino acids.